The 7 T cell receptor beta chains given below trace back to one sample, sequenced in a study of response to subunit inactivated influenza vaccine. TCRdb ran MiXCR on the RT-PCR reads and lists one entry per CDR3 protein. Of 150,000 to 200,000 distinct CDR3 sequences listed, more than 10% are singletons. These sequences were also reported in another study, on T cells expressing NK-cell markers. Turning to that study: 5'RACE template switching with UMIs produced the TCR beta cDNA.

The starting material was CD8+ T cells sorted from PBMCs, obtained 12 days after vaccination. The receptors stem from a man aged 50 to 60 who received an inactivated influenza vaccine.

This chain links TRBV15 with TRBJ2-2, with D possibly matching TRBD2 (6 bases). The CDR3 has 15 residues. Trimming left V 4 bases short and J 2 bases short, with 11 bases between. The V gene's germline CDR1 is LNHNV and CDR2 YYDKDF (reference sequence). CDR3 sequence reads: CATSMGRGNTGELFF. DNA of the CDR3: TGTGCCACCAGCATGGGGCGGGGAAACACCGGGGAGCTGTTTTTT.

This clonotype was picked up a small number of times. The rearrangement uses TRBV27 and TRBJ2-7, with a possible D match to TRBD1 (5 bases). Germline assignment: CDR1 MNHEY and CDR2 SMNVEV (reference sequence). Trimming cost V 7 bases and J 0 bases, with 19 bases left between them. This CDR3 comprises 16 residues. CDR3 nucleotide sequence: TGTGCCAGCAATCCCCTTGGGGCCTCCCTCTCCTACGAGCAGTACTTC. Residues: CASNPLGASLSYEQYF.

The rearrangement uses TRBV6-1 and TRBJ2-1, with D perhaps matching TRBD2 (6 bases). V lost 6 bases and J 5 bases, leaving 14 bases between the germline ends. Germline assignment: CDR1 MNHNS and CDR2 SASEGT. CDR3 length equals 14 residues. CDR3: CASSPTSTHNEQFF. The CDR3 nucleotides read TGTGCCAGCAGCCCGACTAGTACCCACAATGAGCAGTTCTTC.

This clonotype was recorded a few times. The chain has TRBV4-3 and TRBJ1-4, with D unclear. The ends were cut back, 4 bases at V and 7 bases at J, with 13 bases in the middle. The CDR3 runs to 14 residues. Per the germline V gene, CDR1 is LGHNA and CDR2 is YSLEER. CDR3 protein: CASSPPADTEKLFF. Written as DNA, the CDR3 is TGCGCCAGCAGCCCCCCTGCGGATACTGAAAAACTGTTTTTT.

This clonotype was detected a few times. The chain couples TRBV7-9 to TRBJ1-1; 7 nucleotides agree with TRBD1. This CDR3 contains 12 residues. Germline V gene sequence: CDR1 SEHNR, CDR2 FQNEAQ (reference sequence). Trimming at V came to 3 bases and at J to 11 bases, leaving 6 bases not matched to a gene. CDR3 nucleotides: TGTGCCAGCAGCTTTACAGGGGAGGAGGCTTTCTTT. Protein product: CASSFTGEEAFF. Filled out from reference TRBV7-9 and TRBJ1-1, the complete variable domain reads DTGVSQNPRHKITKRGQNVTFRCDPISEHNRLYWYRQTLGQGPEFLTYFQNEAQLEKSRLLSDRFSAERPKGSFSTLEIQRTEQGDSAMYLCASSFTGEEAFFGQGTRLTVV.

The chain carries TRBV7-2 and TRBJ2-1, with TRBD2 matching over 8 bases. With 7 bases clipped from V and 10 bases from J, the junction kept 9 bases outside the gene matches. The germline gives CDR1 SGHTA, CDR2 FQGNSA. The CDR3 is 13 amino acids. DNA of the CDR3: TGTGCCAGCACCCTACCGGGGGGGAAAGAGCAGTTCTTC. It specifies CASTLPGGKEQFF.

The chain couples TRBV16 to TRBJ1-5, with a tentative D call TRBD1 (6 bases). Germline V gives CDR1 KGHSY, CDR2 FQNENV. The CDR3 is 17 residues long. V was pared by 2 bases and J by 4 bases, with 18 bases between. CDR3 loop: CASSQLSTWTENQPQHF. As DNA, the CDR3 is TGTGCCAGCAGCCAACTGAGTACCTGGACAGAGAATCAGCCCCAGCATTTT. Full variable domain (rest looked up from reference TRBV16 and TRBJ1-5): GEEVAQTPKHLVRGEGQKAKLYCAPIKGHSYVFWYQQVLKNEFKFLISFQNENVFDETGMPKERFSAKCLPNSPCSLEIQATKLEDSAVYFCASSQLSTWTENQPQHFGDGTRLSIL.